Presented here are 10 T cell receptor beta chains from one specimen sequenced in a study of control samples from healthy donors and cancer patients. The data were produced by immunoSEQ multiplex PCR, yet TCRdb's version contains in-frame clones alone and is incomplete. Counted here are roughly 89,000 clones, 91% occurring once; the ten biggest clones make up 15% to 20%. The specimen was blood. These receptors were collected from a man aged 45-60 years in good health.

The V call is TRBV27, the J call TRBJ1-1; no reliable D call. This CDR3 region has 14 residues. Trimming took 3 bases from V and 0 from J, leaving 8 bases between them. Germline CDR1 and CDR2: MNHEY and SMNVEV (reference sequence). For the CDR3, the DNA is TGTGCCAGCAGTTTTGCCAACATGAACACTGAAGCTTTCTTT. Protein: CASSFANMNTEAFF.

This clone has a single count. The chain recombines TRBV19 with TRBJ1-1, with D unresolved. V was pared by 8 bases and J by 3 bases, with 19 bases between. In germline, CDR1 is LNHDA, CDR2 SQIVND (reference sequence). The CDR3 runs to 15 residues. CDR3 nucleotides: TGTGCCAGTTATAGGACCCGGAGAGCAGACACTGAAGCTTTCTTT. It specifies CASYRTRRADTEAFF.

This chain connects TRBV6-1 to TRBJ1-2; 10 positions match TRBD1. Per the germline V gene, CDR1 is MNHNS and CDR2 is SASEGT. V was pared by 1 base and J by 9 bases, with 11 bases of the junction left unmatched. The CDR3 spans 16 residues. Written as DNA, the CDR3 is TGTGCCAGCAGTGAAGGGACAGGGGGTTCCCTTTATCGCTACACCTTC. Translation: CASSEGTGGSLYRYTF.

The rearrangement links TRBV7-9 to TRBJ2-3; D is perhaps TRBD1 or TRBD2 (5 bases each). The CDR3 consists of 13 residues. Trimming took off 5 bases at V and 4 bases at J, with 10 bases between the two ends. Germline assignment: CDR1 SEHNR and CDR2 FQNEAQ (reference sequence). The CDR3 nucleotides are TGTGCCAGCAGCGAGGGGCGCCCAGATACGCAGTATTTT. Amino acid sequence: CASSEGRPDTQYF.

The chain combines TRBV10-3 with TRBJ1-2; TRBD1 matches 7 bases. The CDR3 is made up of 13 amino acids. V gave up 3 bases and J gave up 4 bases; unmatched junction bases: 2. From germline, CDR1 is ENHRY and CDR2 SYGVKD. The CDR3: CAISDRDSYGYTF. In DNA, the CDR3 is TGTGCCATCAGTGACCGGGACAGCTATGGCTACACCTTC.

V is TRBV5-6 and J is TRBJ2-3; D gene unclear. This CDR3 has 14 residues. Trimming removed 0 bases from V and 4 bases from J, with 9 bases in between. Germline V CDR1 and CDR2: SGHDT, YYEEEE. DNA of the CDR3: TGTGCCAGCAGCTTGGGTAGTCCAGCAGATACGCAGTATTTT. Protein: CASSLGSPADTQYF.

The chain uses TRBV24-1 and TRBJ2-1; possibly TRBD1 for D (5 bases). The germline CDR1 and CDR2 sequences are KGHDR and SFDVKD. V lost 1 base to trimming and J lost 8 bases, with 14 bases between them. This CDR3 region has 15 residues. In nucleotides, the CDR3 is TGTGCCACCAGTGATTTTTTGGAAGCAGGGTATGAGCAGTTCTTC. Its protein product is CATSDFLEAGYEQFF.

The chain recombines TRBV15 with TRBJ2-7; 7 bases are shared with TRBD2. The CDR3 loop spans 20 amino acids. V shed 1 base, J shed 4 bases, and the junction held 22 bases outside the gene matches. Germline values: CDR1 LNHNV, CDR2 YYDKDF (reference sequence). CDR3 loop: CATSRGGGTGGTSSRYEQYF. CDR3 bases: TGTGCCACCAGCAGAGGGGGCGGGACGGGGGGAACCTCATCCCGATACGAGCAGTACTTC.

V usage is TRBV6-2 or TRBV6-3 and J usage is TRBJ1-1; D gene unclear. V was shortened by 2 bases and J by 0 bases, with 1 base between the two germline ends. The CDR3 is 12 amino acids. Per the germline V gene, CDR1 is MNHEY and CDR2 is SVGEGT. The CDR3, as DNA: TGTGCCAGCAGTTACGTGAACACTGAAGCTTTCTTT. It yields the protein CASSYVNTEAFF.

This chain links TRBV5-1 with TRBJ1-1; 7 positions agree with TRBD1. V was pared by 4 bases and J by 10 bases, with 10 bases of the junction left unmatched. The CDR3 has 13 residues. Germline assignment: CDR1 SGHRS and CDR2 YFSETQ. The CDR3 loop is CASSPSTGLGAFF. CDR3 nucleotides: TGCGCCAGCAGCCCTTCGACAGGGTTAGGAGCTTTCTTT.